The 10 T cell receptor beta chains reported below all come from one sample, sequenced in a study of T cell responses to AZD1222 COVID-19 vaccine (dated by TCRdb to the early 2020s). Per the publication, the time point label means: baseline before first vaccination. The library relied on the immunoSEQ multiplex PCR assay. The source is immuneACCESS, and TCRdb retained only in-frame sequences with V and J called. Part of the clones is not carried over; for the studies checked, unresolved V genes explain less than half of this, and the remainder is unexplained. Within this sample are over 50,000 clones, with less than 85% of them counted one time only. Together, the top ten hold 25% to 30% of the sample. Sequencing was performed on peripheral blood, taken on day 0 of AZD1222 vaccination. All receptors derive from an adult in good health.

The chain is built from TRBV15 and TRBJ2-3; D is ambiguous. Germline V gives CDR1 LNHNV, CDR2 YYDKDF (reference sequence). V lost 5 bases to trimming and J lost 2 bases, with 14 bases between them. The CDR3 is 15 amino acids. CDR3 bases: TGTGCCACCAGCCGATACGGCACGATCACAGATACGCAGTATTTT. Its translation: CATSRYGTITDTQYF.

The chain is built from TRBV5-1 and TRBJ2-3, with 8 bases that match TRBD2. V shed 0 bases, J shed 0 bases, and the junction held 3 bases outside the gene matches. Germline V CDR1 and CDR2: SGHRS, YFSETQ. This CDR3 has 16 amino acids. The CDR3 loop reads CASSLDGGGSTDTQYF. Here the CDR3 DNA reads TGCGCCAGCAGCTTGGATGGCGGGGGGAGCACAGATACGCAGTATTTT.

The chain employs TRBV11-2 and TRBJ1-4; a possible D gene is TRBD1 (6 bases). V lost 4 bases, J lost 8 bases, and 14 bases lay in between. CDR1 SGHAT and CDR2 FQNNGV come from the germline V gene. The CDR3 is 14 residues long. The CDR3 region has the DNA TGTGCCAGCAGCTCAAACAGGGTAGGCGAAAAACTGTTTTTT. Residues: CASSSNRVGEKLFF.

The chain recombines TRBV11-3 with TRBJ2-1; D may be TRBD1 (5 bases). The germline V and J ends were trimmed by 5 bases and 5 bases, with 10 bases remaining between them. The CDR3 contains 13 residues. Germline assignment: CDR1 SGHNT and CDR2 YENEEA. CDR3 nucleotides: TGTGCCAGCAGCCCCGGACAAGACAATGAGCAGTTCTTC. Translated, it gives CASSPGQDNEQFF.

This chain links TRBV3-1 (or the pseudogene TRBV3-2) with TRBJ1-5; 7 nucleotides align to TRBD1. CDR1 and CDR2 (germline): LGHDT, YNNKEL (reference sequence). The CDR3 covers 15 residues. Trimming took 3 bases from V and 6 from J; bases not matched to a gene: 8. CDR3 sequence reads: CASSQRQGGSQPQHF. CDR3 in DNA: TGTGCCAGCAGCCAGCGACAGGGCGGGAGTCAGCCCCAGCATTTT.

This sequence joins TRBV21-1 and TRBJ2-1; the table's D call, TRBD1, has no DNA check behind it. TRBV21-1 is described as a pseudogene. The CDR3 sequence is 14 residues long. Written as DNA, the CDR3 is TGTGCCAGCAGCAAGATGGCAGGTTGGGATGAGCAGTTCTTC. It encodes CASSKMAGWDEQFF.

The V call is TRBV6-5, the J call TRBJ1-2; a weak D match, TRBD1 (5 bases). Germline V CDR1 and CDR2: MNHEY, SVGAGI. Deletions cut 6 bases from V and 8 bases from J, with 13 bases between. The CDR3 spans 12 residues. CDR3 protein: CASSTGQRGYTF. The CDR3 region has the DNA TGTGCCAGCAGCACCGGACAACGGGGCTACACCTTC.

The rearrangement links TRBV4-3 to TRBJ2-5; 7 bases align to TRBD2. The CDR3 runs to 13 residues. V gave up 4 bases and J gave up 5 bases; unmatched junction bases: 4. Germline CDR1 reads LGHNA; CDR2 reads YSLEER. CDR3 protein: CASSRTGGETQYF. As DNA, the CDR3 is TGCGCCAGCAGCCGCACGGGGGGTGAGACCCAGTACTTC.

V and J are TRBV28 and TRBJ2-2, with D possibly being TRBD2 (6 bases). Trimming cost V 7 bases and J 0 bases, with 15 bases left between them. Looked up from germline, CDR1 is MDHEN and CDR2 is SYDVKM. The CDR3 extends over 16 amino acids. CDR3 sequence: CASKWGERANTGELFF. CDR3 nucleotide sequence: TGTGCCAGCAAATGGGGGGAGCGAGCGAACACCGGGGAGCTGTTTTTT.

The chain links TRBV7-8 to TRBJ2-7; D remains unclear. The germline V and J ends were trimmed by 4 bases and 0 bases, with 13 bases remaining between them. The CDR3 has 15 amino acids. Germline CDR1 is SGHVS and CDR2 is FQNEAQ. Here the CDR3 reads CASSSRRITSYEQYF. For the CDR3, the DNA is TGTGCCAGCAGCTCCCGACGGATTACCTCCTACGAGCAGTACTTC.